The sequence of this T cell receptor beta chain was determined in a study of cytomegalovirus exposure and HLA in healthy donors. Points from the study as a whole: A later analysis linked a missense variant in DCLRE1C to the trimming of TCR beta V and J genes.

Concerning this clone itself: Its antigen is as yet unknown.

Trimming pared 6 bases from V and 1 base from J, leaving 5 bases between. Per the germline V gene, CDR1 is MNHEY and CDR2 is SVGAGI. The CDR3 covers 12 residues. This PCR relied on a set of 60 Vbeta primers and 13 Jbeta primers. Assay: immunoSEQ multiplex PCR; the TCRdb copy retains only in-frame clones and omits some. The sample carries 150,000 to 200,000 clones, more than 75% recorded once. The chain has TRBV6-5 and TRBJ2-3; D not resolved. Sequencing input: PBMCs. This clonotype was obtained from a young woman in good health and CMV-seronegative. CDR3 sequence (DNA): TGTGCCAGCAGCCTCGGCACAGATACGCAGTATTTT. Its protein product is CASSLGTDTQYF.